The clone carrying this TCR beta chain was detected only once. Here immunoSEQ multiplex PCR was the method, and the copy in TCRdb shows in-frame clones only, minus some. Among about 300,000 clones listed, around 90% were seen once. The V gene's germline CDR1 is SNHLY and CDR2 FYNNEI. The CDR3 is 14 residues long. Germline trimming cut 6 bases from V and 3 bases from J; bases unmatched to any gene: 7. This sample was included in a study of blood T cell repertoires in COVID-19. About the study: Italy, Spain and the United States were the sources of the convalescent and acute COVID-19 samples.

The age range of participants was about 18 to 95 years, with residence in more than 20 US areas. Recovered status in Cohort 3 required two negative PCRs, clearance, or symptom resolution. The chain carries TRBV2 and TRBJ1-1, with 7 bases identical to TRBD1. The sequenced material came from PBMCs or T cells enriched from blood (not recorded which). The sequence derives from a man aged 55 to 69 who had recovered from COVID-19. This chain's CDR3 is CASRDRGLDTEAFF. CDR3 sequence (DNA): TGTGCCAGCAGGGATAGGGGGCTGGACACTGAAGCTTTCTTT. The full variable domain, completed using reference TRBV2 and TRBJ1-1, is EPEVTQTPSHQVTQMGQEVILRCVPISNHLYFYWYRQILGQKVEFLVSFYNNEISEKSEIFDDQFSVERPDGSNFTLKIRSTKLEDSAMYFCASRDRGLDTEAFFGQGTRLTVV.